This passage covers 27 T cell receptor beta chains from one sample sequenced in a study of cytomegalovirus exposure and HLA in healthy donors. The PCR used 60 Vbeta and 13 Jbeta primers. Clones were read by immunoSEQ multiplex PCR, and TCRdb kept only the in-frame ones, dropping some. The table lists about 140,000 clones, about 68% of them singletons. Sample: PBMCs. The source of these receptors is a human donor in good health.

This chain joins TRBV5-1 and TRBJ1-2; 11 positions agree with TRBD1. The V and J ends lost 1 base and 7 bases, in that order; junction bases with no gene match: 3. Germline lookup yields CDR1 SGHRS and CDR2 YFSETQ. The CDR3 consists of 14 residues. Written as DNA, the CDR3 is TGCGCCAGCAGCTTGTGGACAGGGGGCAGTGGCTACACCTTC. Protein product: CASSLWTGGSGYTF. Together with reference TRBV5-1 and TRBJ1-2, the CDR3 gives the full variable domain: KAGVTQTPRYLIKTRGQQVTLSCSPISGHRSVSWYQQTPGQGLQFLFEYFSETQRNKGNFPGRFSGRQFSNSRSEMNVSTLELGDSALYLCASSLWTGGSGYTFGSGTRLTVV.

The chain joins TRBV5-1 to TRBJ2-5; TRBD2 matches at 8 bases. The J call may be incorrect, as the DNA end agrees better with TRBJ2-7. The CDR3 runs to 12 residues. The V gene's germline CDR1 is SGHRS and CDR2 YFSETQ. The CDR3 here is CASAGGDYEQYF. The CDR3 bases are TGCGCCAGCGCGGGGGGCGACTACGAGCAGTACTTC.

The chain is built from TRBV11-1 and TRBJ2-4, with 10 bases identical to TRBD1. The V gene end was trimmed by 5 bases and the J gene end by 6 bases; junction bases not matched to a gene: 16. CDR1 and CDR2 from the germline V gene are SGHAT and FQDESV (reference sequence). CDR3 size: 18 residues. The CDR3 region is CASSERQGARILGNIQYF. The DNA of the CDR3 is TGTGCCAGCAGCGAACGACAGGGGGCGCGTATACTCGGAAACATTCAGTACTTC.

V is TRBV7-9 and J is TRBJ2-2, with 13 bases fitting TRBD2. This CDR3 comprises 18 residues. V lost 5 bases and J lost 0; bases outside the gene matches: 6. Per the germline V gene, CDR1 is SEHNR and CDR2 is FQNEAQ (reference sequence). In nucleotides, the CDR3 is TGTGCCAGCAGCCAACTAGCGGGAGGGATTCCGAACACCGGGGAGCTGTTTTTT. Protein product: CASSQLAGGIPNTGELFF.

The chain uses TRBV7-9 and TRBJ1-4; D is perhaps TRBD1 (5 bases). The CDR3 covers 14 residues. Trimming shortened V by 1 base and J by 11 bases, and 14 bases separated the two germline ends. Germline values: CDR1 SEHNR, CDR2 FQNEAQ (reference sequence). The CDR3 protein is CASSLGREVGKLFF. The CDR3 DNA follows: TGTGCCAGCAGCTTAGGCAGGGAGGTCGGGAAACTGTTTTTT.

V is TRBV9 and J is TRBJ1-3; a possible D gene is TRBD1 (5 bases). This CDR3 has 16 amino acids. The V end was cut by 4 bases, the J end by 0 bases, with 14 bases between. Germline V gene data show CDR1 as SGDLS and CDR2 as YYNGEE. CDR3 amino acids: CASSRAGPNSGNTIYF. The CDR3 nucleotides are TGTGCCAGCAGCCGAGCGGGACCGAACTCTGGAAACACCATATATTTT.

The chain uses TRBV19 and TRBJ2-5, with D uncertain. Gene TRBJ2-7 matches the end of the DNA better, so the J call may be wrong. The CDR3 is 13 amino acids. Looked up from germline, CDR1 is LNHDA and CDR2 is SQIVND (reference sequence). CDR3: CASSLTQSYEQYF. CDR3 coding DNA: TGTGCCAGTAGTTTAACACAGAGCTACGAGCAGTACTTC.

In DNA form, the CDR3 reads TGTGCCAGCTCAGATAAGGGACAATCCTACGAGCAGTACTTC. It codes for CASSDKGQSYEQYF. The chain is built from TRBV18 and TRBJ2-7; possible D gene TRBD1, 6 bases. The germline gives CDR1 KGHSH, CDR2 LQKENI. V lost 5 bases to trimming and J lost 1 base, with 12 bases between them. The CDR3 covers 14 residues.

The CDR3 region is CASSQDPHRGDNQPQHF. CDR3 nucleotide sequence: TGCGCCAGCAGCCAAGATCCCCACAGGGGCGATAATCAGCCCCAGCATTTT. The chain carries TRBV4-1 and TRBJ1-5, with TRBD1 identical over 7 bases. CDR1 MGHRA and CDR2 YSYEKL come from the germline V gene. The CDR3 is made up of 17 amino acids. Unmatched junction bases numbered 9, after V lost 0 bases and J lost 4 bases.

Only one count was recorded for this clone. The chain uses TRBV7-2 and TRBJ2-4, with D maybe TRBD2 (5 bases). CDR1 is SGHTA, CDR2 FQGNSA, per germline. V lost 1 base, J lost 1 base, and 11 bases lay in between. The CDR3 has 16 amino acids. The CDR3 region is CASSLGTGWAKNIQYF. The DNA of the CDR3 is TGTGCCAGCAGCTTAGGAACGGGATGGGCCAAAAACATTCAGTACTTC.

V and J are TRBV19 and TRBJ1-5, with 12 bases aligning to TRBD1. The CDR3 contains 16 residues. Germline CDR1 reads LNHDA; CDR2 reads SQIVND (reference sequence). Unmatched junction bases numbered 7, after V lost 5 bases and J lost 5 bases. The CDR3 sequence is CASSLLGTGGYQPQHF. For the CDR3, the DNA is TGTGCCAGTAGTCTTCTCGGGACAGGGGGCTATCAGCCCCAGCATTTT.

The chain couples TRBV18 to TRBJ1-2; tentatively, D is TRBD1 (5 bases). This CDR3 region has 13 residues. With 0 bases removed from V and 13 bases from J, the gap between germline ends came to 15 bases. In germline, CDR1 is KGHSH, CDR2 LQKENI. CDR3 nucleotide sequence: TGTGCCAGCTCACCACCGAACGGAGAAAGGGGCACCTTC. The encoded protein is CASSPPNGERGTF.

V and J are TRBV11-3 and TRBJ1-1; the D gene is possibly TRBD1 (6 bases). The V end was cut by 0 bases, the J end by 4 bases, with 12 bases between. CDR1 is SGHNT, CDR2 YENEEA, per germline. CDR3 length: 15 amino acids. CDR3 sequence: CASSLDRGASTEAFF. The CDR3 region has the DNA TGTGCCAGCAGCTTAGATCGGGGGGCGAGCACTGAAGCTTTCTTT.

The CDR3 here is CASPERGDTEAFF. The CDR3 DNA sequence: TGTGCCAGCCCCGAACGGGGGGACACTGAAGCTTTCTTT. The chain carries TRBV6-1 and TRBJ1-1, with a weak D call TRBD1 (5 bases). Trimming took 8 bases from V and 3 from J, leaving 13 bases between them. From germline, CDR1 is MNHNS and CDR2 SASEGT. This CDR3 is 13 amino acids long.

This rearrangement joins TRBV5-8 to TRBJ2-7; 7 bases align to TRBD2. The CDR3 length is 18 residues. Germline V gene lookup returns CDR1 SGHTS and CDR2 YDEGEE. V was pared by 1 base and J by 2 bases, with 15 bases of the junction left unmatched. DNA for the CDR3: TGTGCCAGCAGCTTGAGTCTAGCGGACCTTCAGTATGCCTACGAGCAGTACTTC. The encoded protein is CASSLSLADLQYAYEQYF.

This clone was observed a few times. V and J are TRBV7-9 and TRBJ2-3; D might be TRBD1 (5 bases). The CDR3 runs 15 residues. V lost 2 bases and J 3 bases, leaving 12 bases between the germline ends. Germline CDR1 is SEHNR and CDR2 is FQNEAQ (reference sequence). The CDR3 nucleotides are TGTGCCAGCAGCTTAATGGGGCAGGGAACAGATACGCAGTATTTT. Translating gives CASSLMGQGTDTQYF.

The chain links TRBV7-9 to TRBJ1-2, with 11 bases aligning to TRBD1. Germline trimming cut 4 bases from V and 7 bases from J; bases unmatched to any gene: 2. Germline values: CDR1 SEHNR, CDR2 FQNEAQ (reference sequence). This CDR3 has 13 amino acids. The CDR3 sequence is CASSSDRGPGYTF. Written as DNA, the CDR3 is TGTGCCAGCAGCTCGGACAGGGGGCCTGGCTACACCTTC.

The V gene is TRBV7-2, the J gene TRBJ2-3; possible D gene TRBD2, 5 bases. V lost 1 base, J lost 2 bases, and 13 bases lay in between. The CDR3 consists of 16 residues. Germline V gene sequence: CDR1 SGHTA, CDR2 FQGNSA. Here the CDR3 reads CASSLVASLTTDTQYF. The CDR3 bases are TGTGCCAGCAGCTTAGTGGCTAGCCTCACCACAGATACGCAGTATTTT. The variable domain in full, with the rest retrieved from reference TRBV7-2 and TRBJ2-3, is GAGVSQSPSNKVTEKGKDVELRCDPISGHTALYWYRQSLGQGLEFLIYFQGNSAPDKSGLPSDRFSAERTGGSVSTLTIQRTQQEDSAVYLCASSLVASLTTDTQYFGPGTRLTVL.

Only a few counts were recorded for this clone. The J gene is TRBJ2-7, the V gene TRBV5-4; D may be TRBD1 (6 bases). Trimming cost V 4 bases and J 2 bases, with 19 bases left between them. The CDR3 totals 16 residues. The germline CDR1 and CDR2 sequences are SGHNT and YYREEE (reference sequence). The CDR3 nucleotides read TGTGCCAGCAGCCTTCCGGAGGACAGCATCACCTACGAGCAGTACTTC. It yields the protein CASSLPEDSITYEQYF.

V and J are TRBV7-3 and TRBJ2-5; D is perhaps TRBD1 (5 bases). With 2 bases removed from V and 2 bases from J, the gap between germline ends came to 12 bases. The V gene's germline CDR1 is SGHTA and CDR2 FQGTGA. The CDR3 runs 15 residues. The CDR3 coding sequence is TGTGCCAGCAGCTTAGGGCAGGGTAGTCAAGAGACCCAGTACTTC. It encodes CASSLGQGSQETQYF.

CDR3 loop: CASSEAHTSGSYEQYF. As DNA, the CDR3 is TGTGCCAGCAGTGAAGCGCACACTAGCGGGAGTTACGAGCAGTACTTC. The V and J genes are TRBV6-1 and TRBJ2-7; 11 bases fit TRBD2. CDR3 length equals 16 residues. From germline, CDR1 is MNHNS and CDR2 SASEGT. J lost 4 bases, V lost 0 bases, and 5 bases had no gene match.

The rearrangement joins TRBV28 to TRBJ1-2; D remains ambiguous. This CDR3 region has 13 residues. The germline V gene has CDR1 MDHEN and CDR2 SYDVKM. The chain's CDR3 is CAWGGKVEYGYTF. CDR3 coding DNA: TGTGCGTGGGGAGGGAAGGTGGAATATGGCTACACCTTC.

This clone has just a few counts. This chain connects TRBV6-1 to TRBJ1-1; D unresolved. V lost 5 bases, J lost 8 bases, and 15 bases lay in between. Germline V CDR1 and CDR2: MNHNS, SASEGT. The length of the CDR3 is 13 residues. In nucleotides, the CDR3 is TGTGCCAGCAGTAGAGGCATGGAAGCCGAAGCTTTCTTT. Encoded protein: CASSRGMEAEAFF.

CDR3 region: CASRTGLAGTDTQYF. The CDR3 DNA reads as TGTGCCAGCAGAACGGGACTAGCGGGCACAGATACGCAGTATTTT. The chain links TRBV5-4 to TRBJ2-3; 11 bases fit TRBD2. Germline V gene data show CDR1 as SGHNT and CDR2 as YYREEE (reference sequence). CDR3 length: 15 residues. V lost 5 bases and J lost 1; bases outside the gene matches: 3.

J is TRBJ2-7 and V is TRBV25-1; TRBD2 matches 11 bases. CDR3 size: 15 residues. Germline CDR1 MGHDK, CDR2 SYGVNS. V trimming: 7 bases; J trimming: 3 bases; junction bases outside the gene matches: 8. The CDR3 here is CASISPTSGNYEQYF. The CDR3, as DNA: TGTGCCAGCATTAGCCCGACTAGCGGGAACTACGAGCAGTACTTC.

V and J are TRBV10-2 and TRBJ2-1; 8 bases align to TRBD2. The CDR3 is made up of 14 amino acids. The germline V gene has CDR1 WSHSY and CDR2 SAAADI. Trimming removed 2 bases from V and 7 bases from J; junction bases left unmatched: 4. DNA of the CDR3: TGCGCCAGCAGTGAGCAGGGCGGGGGGAATGAGCAGTTCTTC. Its translation is CASSEQGGGNEQFF.

This chain joins TRBV19 and TRBJ1-5, with D hard to call. The V gene's germline CDR1 is LNHDA and CDR2 SQIVND (reference sequence). The V gene lost 6 bases and the J gene lost 4 bases, with 7 bases spanning the gap. The CDR3 covers 12 residues. CDR3 nucleotide sequence: TGTGCCAGTAGCCCGTCGAATCAGCCCCAGCATTTT. It encodes CASSPSNQPQHF.